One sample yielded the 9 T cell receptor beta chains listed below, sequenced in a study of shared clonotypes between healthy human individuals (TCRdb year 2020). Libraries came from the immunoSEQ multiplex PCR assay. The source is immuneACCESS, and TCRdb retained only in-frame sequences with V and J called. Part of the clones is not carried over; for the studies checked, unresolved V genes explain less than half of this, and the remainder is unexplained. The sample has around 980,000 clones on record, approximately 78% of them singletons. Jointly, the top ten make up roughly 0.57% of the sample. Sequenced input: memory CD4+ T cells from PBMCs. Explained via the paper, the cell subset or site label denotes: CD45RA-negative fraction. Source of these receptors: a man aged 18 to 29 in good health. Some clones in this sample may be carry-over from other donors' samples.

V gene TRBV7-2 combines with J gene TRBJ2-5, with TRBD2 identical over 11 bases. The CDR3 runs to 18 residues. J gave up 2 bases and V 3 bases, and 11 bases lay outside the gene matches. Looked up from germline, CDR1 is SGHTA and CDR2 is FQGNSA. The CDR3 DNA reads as TGTGCCAGCAGCTTCCAACCCGGGACTAGCGGTAATCAAGAGACCCAGTACTTC. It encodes CASSFQPGTSGNQETQYF.

CDR3: CASSSYRGSSSYEQYF. CDR3 sequence (DNA): TGTGCCAGCAGTTCCTACAGGGGGTCCAGCTCCTACGAGCAGTACTTC. The chain combines TRBV28 with TRBJ2-7, with 8 positions matching TRBD1. From germline, CDR1 is MDHEN and CDR2 SYDVKM. V shed 4 bases, J shed 0 bases, and the junction held 8 bases outside the gene matches. There are 16 residues in the CDR3.

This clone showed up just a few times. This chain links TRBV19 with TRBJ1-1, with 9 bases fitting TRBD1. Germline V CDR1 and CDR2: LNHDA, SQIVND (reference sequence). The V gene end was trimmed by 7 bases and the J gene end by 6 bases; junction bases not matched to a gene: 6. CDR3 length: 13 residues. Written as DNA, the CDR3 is TGTGCCAGTATCCAAAGGGACAGGGCTGAAGCTTTCTTT. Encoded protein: CASIQRDRAEAFF.

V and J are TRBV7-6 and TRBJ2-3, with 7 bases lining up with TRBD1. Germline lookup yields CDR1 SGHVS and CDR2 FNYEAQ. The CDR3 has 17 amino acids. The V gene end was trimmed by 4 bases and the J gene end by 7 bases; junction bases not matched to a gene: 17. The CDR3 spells CASSYEGAVWYPNTQYF. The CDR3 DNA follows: TGTGCCAGCAGCTATGAGGGGGCGGTCTGGTATCCGAATACGCAGTATTTT.

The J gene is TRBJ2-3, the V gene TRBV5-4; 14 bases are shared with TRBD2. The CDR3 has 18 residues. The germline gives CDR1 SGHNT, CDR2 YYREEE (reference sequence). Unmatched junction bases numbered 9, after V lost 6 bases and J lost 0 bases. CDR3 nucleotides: TGTGCCAGCACCAGGGGACTAGCGGGAGTAGGGAGCACAGATACGCAGTATTTT. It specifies CASTRGLAGVGSTDTQYF.

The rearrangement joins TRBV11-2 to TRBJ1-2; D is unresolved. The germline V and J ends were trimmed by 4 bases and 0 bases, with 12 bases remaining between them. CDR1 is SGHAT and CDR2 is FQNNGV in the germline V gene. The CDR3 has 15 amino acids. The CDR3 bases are TGTGCCAGCAGCTCTGATCGGAACCCTAACTATGGCTACACCTTC. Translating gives CASSSDRNPNYGYTF.

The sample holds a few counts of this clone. The CDR3 protein is CASNLWGPDSLNEQFF. CDR3 bases: TGTGCCAGCAACCTATGGGGCCCGGACAGCCTCAATGAGCAGTTCTTC. This chain uses TRBV27 with TRBJ2-1, with a possible D match to TRBD1 (6 bases). Germline-derived CDR1 and CDR2 are MNHEY and SMNVEV (reference sequence). This CDR3 is 16 amino acids long. V lost 7 bases, J lost 6 bases, and 22 bases lay in between.

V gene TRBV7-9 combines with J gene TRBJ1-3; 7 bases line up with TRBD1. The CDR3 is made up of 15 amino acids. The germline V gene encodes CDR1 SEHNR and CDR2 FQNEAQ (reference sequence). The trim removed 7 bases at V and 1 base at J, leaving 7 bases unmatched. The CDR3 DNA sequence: TGTGCCAGCACCGCGGACAGGCGATCTGGAAACACCATATATTTT. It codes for CASTADRRSGNTIYF.

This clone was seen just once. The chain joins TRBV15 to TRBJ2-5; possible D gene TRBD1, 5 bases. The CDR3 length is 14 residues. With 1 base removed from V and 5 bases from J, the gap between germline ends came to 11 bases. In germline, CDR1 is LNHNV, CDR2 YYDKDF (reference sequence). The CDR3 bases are TGTGCCACCAGCAGAGCGAGACAGCTGGAGACCCAGTACTTC. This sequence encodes CATSRARQLETQYF.